A selection of T cell receptor beta chains follows, all from one sample in a study of cytomegalovirus exposure and HLA in healthy donors. Clones were sequenced by immunoSEQ multiplex PCR, and TCRdb holds only the in-frame ones, with some missing. The sample holds some 41,000 clones, under 95% seen once. The sample taken for sequencing was PBMCs. The receptors were gathered from a woman younger than 35 in good health and CMV-seronegative. The CDR3 runs from the conserved cysteine through the conserved F or W. Fields, in order: CDR3 length, clone size, D gene, V gene, J gene, CDR3 DNA, CDR3 protein. A D gene is named only where the DNA matches it firmly. Clone sizes are given selectively: once, few, many, or a class where the clone is expanded.

>15|.|.|TRBV27|TRBJ2-7
TGTGCCAGCAGTTTTGAGGGGACAAAGTCCTACGAGCAGTACTTC
CASSFEGTKSYEQYF
>15|.|.|TRBV28|TRBJ1-5
TGTGCCAGCAGTTTCTTTGGTCGGGGCAATCAGCCCCAGCATTTT
CASSFFGRGNQPQHF
>16|.|TRBD1|TRBV7-9|TRBJ2-3
TGTGCCAGCAGCCCGGGGACAGGGGCAGGCACAGATACGCAGTATTTT
CASSPGTGAGTDTQYF
>13|once|.|TRBV9|TRBJ2-3
TGTGCCAGCAGCGTAGGGGGGGCAGATACGCAGTATTTT
CASSVGGADTQYF
>16|.|TRBD1|TRBV5-1|TRBJ2-2
TGCGCCAGCAGCTTGGCCGTGGGACAGGGCACCGGGGAGCTGTTTTTT
CASSLAVGQGTGELFF
>17|once|.|TRBV15|TRBJ1-3
TGTGCCACCAGCAGAGATCCCGAGATTATCTCTGGAAACACCATATATTTT
CATSRDPEIISGNTIYF
>12|few|.|TRBV6-1|TRBJ2-1
TGTGCCAGCAGTGAAGGAGCGGTTGAGCAGTTCTTC
CASSEGAVEQFF
>14|.|.|TRBV27|TRBJ1-2
TGTGCCAGCAGTTTACTCGGCAACCCGAGGGGCTACACCTTC
CASSLLGNPRGYTF
>17|.|TRBD1|TRBV15|TRBJ1-1
TGTGCCACCAGCAGAAAACAGGGGTACCAATTGAACACTGAAGCTTTCTTT
CATSRKQGYQLNTEAFF
>16|.|.|TRBV4-2|TRBJ2-7
TGTGCCAGCAGCCAAGATCAAGGCAGGGGGGCGGACGAGCAGTACTTC
CASSQDQGRGADEQYF
>14|once|.|TRBV4-1|TRBJ2-7
TGCGCCAGCAGCCCCCAGACAGGCCGATACGAGCAGTACTTC
CASSPQTGRYEQYF
>14|.|.|TRBV6-1|TRBJ2-5
TGTGCCAGCAGTGAAGGGGGAGACCTAGGGACCCAGTACTTC
CASSEGGDLGTQYF
>16|.|TRBD1|TRBV27|TRBJ2-1
TGTGCCAGCAGTACCTCAGGGACAGGGGGGCACAATGAGCAGTTCTTC
CASSTSGTGGHNEQFF
>15|.|TRBD2|TRBV10-1|TRBJ2-5
TGCGCCACCCCCCCGAGGCGGGAGGGCCAAGAGACCCAGTACTTC
CATPPRREGQETQYF
>12|few|.|TRBV21-1|TRBJ2-7
TGTGCCAGCAGCGACAGACAGGGGGTCTACCCCTTC
CASSDRQGVYPF
>15|.|TRBD2|TRBV10-1|TRBJ2-7
TGCGCCAGCAGTGAGCACGTAGCGGGAGAGTACGAGCAGTACTTC
CASSEHVAGEYEQYF